This T cell receptor (beta chain) originates from a study of beta chain features in type 1 diabetes. This CDR3 has 15 amino acids. Germline CDR1 SGHDT, CDR2 YYEEEE. V was shortened by 2 bases and J by 2 bases, with 13 bases between the two germline ends. Study conclusions and caveats: Whether TCRB rearrangement is influenced by HLA type was left unresolved in this analysis.

In the case of this clone: The antigen is not known.

Expressed TCRB transcripts were sequenced after all isolated RNA was converted to cDNA. Assay used: immunoSEQ multiplex PCR; TCRdb lists only in-frame clones, some missing. The sample has some 500,000 clones, roughly an eighth seen once. This sequence joins TRBV5-6 and TRBJ2-5; D remains unclear. This TCR was sampled from a woman between 18 and 29 years old in good health. The sequenced material came from naive CD4+ T cells from blood. CDR3: CASSFRRQAQETQYF. The DNA of the CDR3 is TGTGCCAGCAGCTTTAGACGACAAGCTCAAGAGACCCAGTACTTC. Using reference TRBV5-6 and TRBJ2-5 for the parts outside the CDR3, the full variable domain is DAGVTQSPTHLIKTRGQQVTLRCSPKSGHDTVSWYQQALGQGPQFIFQYYEEEERQRGNFPDRFSGHQFPNYSSELNVNALLLGDSALYLCASSFRRQAQETQYFGPGTRLLVL.